A selection of T cell receptor beta chains follows, all from one sample in a study of vaccination effects on CD4 cells after COVID-19. These TCRs are of unknown antigen specificity. Clones were sequenced by immunoSEQ multiplex PCR, and TCRdb holds only the in-frame ones, with some missing. The table shows 23,000 or so clones, with roughly 79% occurring only once. Sample: CD4+ T cells from PBMCs cultured with SARS-CoV-2 spike peptides, taken after COVID-19 vaccination. Every receptor here comes from a human donor who received a COVID-19 vaccine. Some clones in this sample may be carry-over from other donors' samples. The CDR3 runs from the conserved cysteine through the conserved F or W. Fields, in order: D gene, J gene, V gene, clone size, CDR3 protein, CDR3 DNA. A D gene is named only where the DNA matches it firmly. The size of a clone is reported for some rows only, either as once, few or many, or as a class for expanded clones.

TRBD2 TRBJ2-1 TRBV18 - CASSPMRGNNEQFF TGTGCCAGCTCACCAATGCGGGGGAACAATGAGCAGTTCTTC
TRBD1 TRBJ1-3 TRBV19 - CASSRGDSGNTIYF TGTGCCAGTAGTAGGGGGGACAGTGGAAACACCATATATTTT
- TRBJ1-1 TRBV19 - CASSIGPGALHTEAFF TGTGCCAGTAGTATTGGGCCAGGGGCACTCCACACTGAAGCTTTCTTT
- TRBJ1-5 TRBV6-2/TRBV6-3 once CASSYSSVNQPQHF TGTGCCAGCAGTTACTCTTCGGTCAATCAGCCCCAGCATTTT
- TRBJ2-5 TRBV19 - CASSSMRGETQYF TGTGCCAGTAGTAGTATGCGGGGTGAGACCCAGTACTTC
- TRBJ2-1 TRBV10-3 medium-sized CAISEVRGLKDEQFF TGTGCCATCAGTGAAGTACGGGGGTTGAAGGATGAGCAGTTCTTC
TRBD1 TRBJ2-1 TRBV9 - CASSVSGQNYNEQFF TGTGCCAGCAGCGTATCGGGACAGAACTACAATGAGCAGTTCTTC
- TRBJ1-4 TRBV28 - CASWTPNEKLFF TGTGCCAGCTGGACGCCTAATGAAAAACTGTTTTTT
- TRBJ1-2 TRBV12-3/TRBV12-4 - CASSAWTVYGYTF TGTGCCAGCAGTGCTTGGACAGTTTATGGCTACACCTTC
- TRBJ1-5 TRBV19 - CASTPGQSAQPQHF TGTGCCAGTACCCCGGGTCAATCGGCTCAGCCCCAGCATTTT
- TRBJ2-6 TRBV7-2 - CASSPRGTPGANVLTF TGTGCCAGCAGCCCCCGAGGAACGCCTGGGGCCAACGTCCTGACTTTC
TRBD1 TRBJ2-3 TRBV6-6 once CASSYETGETDTQYF TGTGCCAGCAGTTACGAGACAGGGGAAACAGATACGCAGTATTTT
- TRBJ1-1 TRBV10-3 - CASDGPNTEAFF TGTGCCTCGGACGGACCGAACACTGAAGCTTTCTTT
- TRBJ2-3 TRBV19 - CASSIQGTDTQYF TGTGCCAGTAGTATCCAGGGCACAGATACGCAGTATTTT
- TRBJ2-5 TRBV19 - CASSIRETQYF TGTGCCAGTAGTATAAGGGAGACCCAGTACTTC
- TRBJ1-3 TRBV30 once CAWSRTGSGNTIYF TGTGCCTGGAGCCGGACGGGCTCTGGAAACACCATATATTTT
- TRBJ2-1 TRBV5-1 - CASSLGGDMNEQFF TGCGCCAGCAGCTTAGGTGGGGATATGAATGAGCAGTTCTTC
TRBD2 TRBJ2-3 TRBV7-3 - CASSLTGGRTDTQYF TGTGCCAGCAGTTTAACGGGGGGGCGGACAGATACGCAGTATTTT
- TRBJ1-5 TRBV5-5 - CASSSRMGVSQPQHF TGTGCCAGCAGCTCACGGATGGGGGTTAGTCAGCCCCAGCATTTT
- TRBJ1-5 TRBV7-9 - CASSLDRDAQPQHF TGTGCCAGCAGCCTGGACAGAGACGCTCAGCCCCAGCATTTT
- TRBJ1-2 TRBV6-1 - CASSEMVGMGLTNYGYTF TGTGCCAGCAGTGAAATGGTTGGTATGGGACTTACTAACTATGGCTACACCTTC
- TRBJ1-2 TRBV30 - CAYSMNYGYTF TGTGCCTACTCAATGAACTATGGCTACACCTTC
- TRBJ1-1 TRBV5-1 - CASSSNLQGYTEAFF TGCGCCAGCAGCTCCAATCTACAGGGTTACACTGAAGCTTTCTTT
TRBD2 TRBJ2-1 TRBV5-1 - CASSFLAGGSGDEQFF TGCGCCAGCAGCTTCCTGGCGGGGGGTTCTGGGGATGAGCAGTTCTTC
TRBD2 TRBJ2-2 TRBV9 once CASSVRAGGWTGELFF TGTGCCAGCAGCGTGAGAGCGGGGGGGTGGACCGGGGAGCTGTTTTTT
TRBD1 TRBJ1-1 TRBV6-5 - CASSYWGTGGGTEAFF TGTGCCAGCAGTTACTGGGGGACAGGGGGCGGCACTGAAGCTTTCTTT
- TRBJ1-1 TRBV2 - CASRGLGRGSEAFF TGTGCCAGCAGAGGGTTGGGGAGGGGGTCTGAAGCTTTCTTT
- TRBJ1-1 TRBV6-5 - CATHRGVPITEAFF TGTGCCACCCATAGGGGTGTACCAATCACTGAAGCTTTCTTT
- TRBJ2-1 TRBV5-1 - CASVGRQGTYNEQFF TGCGCCAGCGTGGGTAGGCAGGGCACCTACAATGAGCAGTTCTTC
TRBD1 TRBJ1-2 TRBV6-6 - CASSKDRDYGYTF TGTGCCAGCAGTAAGGACAGGGACTATGGCTACACCTTC
TRBD1 TRBJ1-6 TRBV5-8 - CASSLYGTGLDSPLHF TGTGCCAGCAGCTTATACGGGACAGGGTTGGATTCACCCCTCCACTTT
- TRBJ1-2 TRBV6-5 - CASSSYGVGYTF TGTGCCAGCAGTTCCTATGGGGTCGGCTACACCTTC
- TRBJ1-5 TRBV7-2 - CASSFSRGAHQPQHF TGTGCCAGCAGCTTTTCTAGGGGGGCTCATCAGCCCCAGCATTTT
- TRBJ2-3 TRBV6-5 - CASSFTGKNTQYF TGTGCCAGCAGTTTTACCGGGAAGAATACGCAGTATTTT